This T cell receptor (beta chain) appears in the sequencing data of a study of tumor-infiltrating lymphocytes in localized non-small cell lung cancer. Study as a whole: Patients included smokers and never-smokers with various histologies, some sampled after neoadjuvant chemotherapy. Each patient gave resected tumor and non-adjacent uninvolved lung tissue. Regarding the study as a whole: No T-cell fraction difference was seen between IM1 and IM2 tumors. Available tissue quantity limited TCR sequencing to a patient subset.

Repertoires were generated with immunoSEQ multiplex PCR, while TCRdb's copy carries only in-frame clones and drops some. This table holds about 4,800 clones, 95% to 97% found once. CDR1 and CDR2 (germline): DFQATT, SNEGSKA (reference sequence). V was cut by 3 bases and J by 13 bases, with 13 bases left in between. This CDR3 has 11 residues. As to this clone: Its antigen is unidentified.

This clonotype was sampled from a human donor with non-small cell lung cancer. The chain is built from TRBV20-1 and TRBJ2-1; D is possibly TRBD2 (5 bases). Sequences were obtained from uninvolved lung tissue not adjacent to the tumor. The CDR3 nucleotides are TGCAGTGCTAGGGATGGGAGAGGACAGTTCTTC. Translating it yields CSARDGRGQFF.